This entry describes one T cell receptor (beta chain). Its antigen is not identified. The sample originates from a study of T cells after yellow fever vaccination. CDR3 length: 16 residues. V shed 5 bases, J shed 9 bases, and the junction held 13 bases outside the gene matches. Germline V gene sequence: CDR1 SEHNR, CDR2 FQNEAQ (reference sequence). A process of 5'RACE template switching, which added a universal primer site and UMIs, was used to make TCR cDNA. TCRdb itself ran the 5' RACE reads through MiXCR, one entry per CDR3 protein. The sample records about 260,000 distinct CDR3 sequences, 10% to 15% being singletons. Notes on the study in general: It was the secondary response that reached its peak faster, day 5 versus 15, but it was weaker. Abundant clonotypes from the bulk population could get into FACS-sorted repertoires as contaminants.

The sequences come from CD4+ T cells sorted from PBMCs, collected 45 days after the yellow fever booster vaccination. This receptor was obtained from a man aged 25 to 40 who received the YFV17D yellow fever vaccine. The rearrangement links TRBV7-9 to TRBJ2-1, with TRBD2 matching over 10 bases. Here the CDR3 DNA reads TGTGCCAGCAGCCAACCTAGCGGGGGCAGGAGGAGTGAGCAGTTCTTC. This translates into CASSQPSGGRRSEQFF.